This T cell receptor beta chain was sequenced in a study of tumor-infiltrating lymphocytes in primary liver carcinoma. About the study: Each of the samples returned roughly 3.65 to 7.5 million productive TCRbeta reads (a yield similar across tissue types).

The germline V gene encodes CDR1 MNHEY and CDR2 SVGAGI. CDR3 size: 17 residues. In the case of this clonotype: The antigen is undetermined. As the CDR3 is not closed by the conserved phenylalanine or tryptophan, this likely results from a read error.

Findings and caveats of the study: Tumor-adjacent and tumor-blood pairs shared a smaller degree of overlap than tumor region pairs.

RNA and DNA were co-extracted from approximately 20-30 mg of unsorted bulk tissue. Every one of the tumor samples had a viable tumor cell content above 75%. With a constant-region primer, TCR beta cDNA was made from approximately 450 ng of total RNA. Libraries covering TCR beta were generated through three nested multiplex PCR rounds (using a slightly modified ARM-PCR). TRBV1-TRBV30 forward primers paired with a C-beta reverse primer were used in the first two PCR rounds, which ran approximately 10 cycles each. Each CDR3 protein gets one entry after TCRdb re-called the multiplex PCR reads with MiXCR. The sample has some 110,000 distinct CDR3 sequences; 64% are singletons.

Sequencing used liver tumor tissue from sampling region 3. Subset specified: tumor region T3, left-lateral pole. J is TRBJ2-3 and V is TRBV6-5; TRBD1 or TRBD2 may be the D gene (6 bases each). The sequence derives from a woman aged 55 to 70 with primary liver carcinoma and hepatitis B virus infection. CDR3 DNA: TGTGCCAGTAGTCATTTCTCTCCGGGACCGGGGGCCGATACACAGTATTCT. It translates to CASSHFSPGPGADTQYS.